This section outlines one TCR beta chain sequence together with its context. As yet, its antigen is unknown. This sample is part of a study of cytomegalovirus exposure and HLA in healthy donors. Study at large: From donors who were HLA-typed, an early data release held around 85 million unique TCRs.

Findings of the study overall: Reported results showed that the classifier diagnosed cytomegalovirus status with high specificity and sensitivity. CMV antigen specificity was confirmed in vitro for three CMV-associated chains. HLA restriction was apparent for most CMV-associated TCR beta chains in a later analysis.

The CDR3 consists of 14 residues. Germline CDR1 MNHNS, CDR2 SASEGT. V was shortened by 3 bases and J by 5 bases, with 14 bases between the two germline ends. Primers included in the PCR were 60 Vbeta and 13 Jbeta primers. The data were produced by immunoSEQ multiplex PCR, yet TCRdb's version contains in-frame clones alone and is incomplete. This sample yields tens of thousands of clones, of which 82% are seen a single time; approximately 3.8% belongs to the top ten. This sequence joins TRBV6-1 and TRBJ2-7; a weak D match, TRBD2 (6 bases). The receptor's source is a man aged 45-65 years in good health and CMV-seronegative. Sequencing was carried out using PBMCs. CDR3 protein: CASSDLRRADEQYF. DNA of the CDR3: TGTGCCAGCAGTGATCTTAGGAGGGCCGACGAGCAGTACTTC.